This T cell receptor beta chain is from a study of spatial heterogeneity in lung cancer. At the level of the study: Detected beta-chain sequences consistently exceeded alpha-chain sequences. Each distinct TCR and UMI combination averaged more than ten appearances in raw reads.

Study-level findings and limits: Blood carried ubiquitous expanded tumor TCRs more at resection than follow-up.

The time point is: blood at routine non-recurrence follow-up after resection. Whole RNA obtained from tumor, nontumor lung or frozen PBMC underwent sequencing without sorting. There are 14 residues in the CDR3. V lost 0 bases to trimming and J lost 2 bases, with 9 bases between them. Germline CDR1 is SGHDT and CDR2 is YYEEEE. Every TCR cDNA molecule carried a tag that served as a unique molecular identifier. TCRdb re-called the 5' RACE reads with MiXCR, one entry per CDR3 protein. The sample contains roughly 120,000 distinct CDR3 sequences, over 9% of which appear only once. With respect to this clonotype: Antigen: not known.

This sequence was found in a male donor with early-stage non-small cell lung cancer. The V and J genes are TRBV5-6 and TRBJ2-7, with a weak D call TRBD1 (5 bases). Sequenced material: PBMCs, taken at follow-up. The CDR3 coding sequence is TGTGCCAGCAGCTTGGGTCCAGGGACCTACGAGCAGTACTTC. It is translated as CASSLGPGTYEQYF.